This T cell receptor (beta chain) was identified during a study of T cell changes during pregnancy in multiple sclerosis (dated by TCRdb to between 2019 and 2020). At the level of the whole study: Changes in the T cell repertoire over the course of pregnancy were examined in this study in women with multiple sclerosis.

This clone was counted a few times. Its cognate antigen has yet to be identified. Base qualities are not at hand, and no much larger clone is one base apart. Library creation used the immunoSEQ multiplex PCR assay. TCRdb took over this immuneACCESS table, retaining in-frame rearrangements with V and J assigned. Such tables are incomplete; in checked studies, under half of the missing clones stem from an unresolved V gene, and the remainder is unexplained. Present in this sample are some 87,000 clones, more than 80% of which were seen just once. The top ten clonotypes cover about 0.22% of the sample. There are 15 amino acids in the CDR3, from cysteine to phenylalanine inclusive. Of all the DNA, just the CDR3 is kept, 45 bases in frame from base 1. Ends trimmed: V by 4 bases, J by 0 bases; bases unmatched to a gene: 6. CDR1 and CDR2, per the germline V gene, are SGHRS and YFSETQ.

This sequence was found in a female donor with multiple sclerosis, enrolled in a pregnancy study. Here the chain combines TRBV5-1 and TRBJ1-1, with 7 bases in between that match TRBD1. The sample was CD4+ T cells from peripheral blood mononuclear cells, taken before pregnancy. The CDR3 region reads CASSVAGTVNTEAFF. The nucleotide sequence is TGCGCCAGCAGCGTGGCCGGGACAGTGAACACTGAAGCTTTCTTT. With all but the CDR3 taken from the reference TRBV5-1 and TRBJ1-1 genes, the full variable domain is: KAGVTQTPRYLIKTRGQQVTLSCSPISGHRSVSWYQQTPGQGLQFLFEYFSETQRNKGNFPGRFSGRQFSNSRSEMNVSTLELGDSALYLCASSVAGTVNTEAFFGQGTRLTVV.